This passage covers 29 T cell receptor beta chains from one sample sequenced in a study of a mutant IDH1 vaccine in newly diagnosed glioma. Time point described: week 23, last vaccination. It was 300 ug of mutant IDH1 20-mer peptide that made up each vaccine dose, given with topical imiquimod. The antigens for these receptors are not known. Only in-frame clones appear in the TCRdb table, and some are missing; sequencing was by immunoSEQ multiplex PCR. The sample has about 82,000 clones, over 75% seen once; the top ten hold roughly 2%. Sequenced here: PBMCs, sampled from a glioma patient whose treatment included an IDH1 peptide vaccine. Source of these receptors: a man aged 30 to 45 with glioma. Some clones in this sample may be carry-over from other donors' samples.

This clone was observed a handful of times. V usage is TRBV6-5 and J usage is TRBJ2-7; either TRBD1 or TRBD2 may supply D (5 bases each). This CDR3 spans 11 amino acids. From germline, CDR1 is MNHEY and CDR2 SVGAGI. V lost 5 bases and J lost 5, with 7 bases in between. The CDR3 DNA is TGTGCCAGCAGTGGGACGCACGAGCAGTACTTC. Translation: CASSGTHEQYF.

This clone appeared once. The chain combines TRBV18 with TRBJ1-3; D is possibly TRBD1 (5 bases). The V and J ends lost 3 bases and 0 bases respectively, with 12 bases between them. The CDR3 runs 16 residues. Germline assignment: CDR1 KGHSH and CDR2 LQKENI. The chain's CDR3 is CASSPGTVNSGNTIYF. The CDR3 DNA reads TGTGCCAGCTCACCCGGGACCGTGAACTCTGGAAACACCATATATTTT.

The chain has TRBV25-1 and TRBJ1-2; 7 bases fit TRBD1. J gave up 6 bases and V 0 bases, and 4 bases lay outside the gene matches. The germline CDR1 and CDR2 sequences are MGHDK and SYGVNS. CDR3 length: 14 residues. The CDR3 protein is CASSEYKGAHGYTF. CDR3 sequence (DNA): TGTGCCAGCAGTGAATATAAGGGGGCCCATGGCTACACCTTC.

This clone showed up just once. This chain links TRBV11-2 with TRBJ2-5; D is ambiguous. The CDR3 length is 15 residues. Between the trimmed V and J ends, which lost 5 bases and 0 bases, there was a span of 13 bases. The V gene's germline CDR1 is SGHAT and CDR2 FQNNGV. The CDR3, as DNA: TGTGCCAGCAGCCCCCCGTCAGGCAACCAAGAGACCCAGTACTTC. Protein product: CASSPPSGNQETQYF.

This clone appeared once. This chain joins TRBV5-4 and TRBJ2-3, with a weak D call TRBD2 (5 bases). Germline V lookup: CDR1 SGHNT, CDR2 YYREEE (reference sequence). CDR3 length equals 14 residues. Trimming shortened V by 0 bases and J by 4 bases, and 9 bases separated the two germline ends. Here the CDR3 reads CASSLGGKADTQYF. The CDR3 DNA is TGTGCCAGCAGCTTGGGAGGGAAAGCAGATACGCAGTATTTT.

The chain employs TRBV2 and TRBJ1-2; the D gene is possibly TRBD1 (5 bases). This CDR3 comprises 12 residues. The V gene's germline CDR1 is SNHLY and CDR2 FYNNEI. Between the trimmed V and J ends, which lost 5 bases and 7 bases, there was a span of 11 bases. The CDR3 DNA is TGTGCCAGCAGTTCCAGGGATGGTGGCTACACCTTC. As protein: CASSSRDGGYTF.

The chain uses TRBV5-8 and TRBJ2-1; 15 bases match TRBD2. With 3 bases clipped from V and 8 bases from J, the junction kept 6 bases outside the gene matches. The CDR3 is 16 amino acids. Per germline, CDR1 SGHTS and CDR2 YDEGEE. This CDR3 reads CASSYGLAGGIDEQFF. The CDR3 nucleotides are TGTGCCAGCAGCTACGGACTAGCGGGAGGGATCGATGAGCAGTTCTTC.

The chain uses TRBV5-1 and TRBJ2-3; D not certain. Per germline, CDR1 SGHRS and CDR2 YFSETQ. The CDR3 has 16 amino acids. The V end lost 1 base, the J end lost 4 bases, and 16 bases lay between the germline ends. The CDR3 DNA follows: TGCGCCAGCAGCTTGTCATCGGACCCTTGGGCAGATACGCAGTATTTT. It translates to CASSLSSDPWADTQYF.

The rearrangement joins TRBV2 to TRBJ2-7; the D is unclear. The CDR3 is made up of 13 amino acids. Trimming left V 4 bases short and J 0 bases short, with 7 bases between. Looked up from germline, CDR1 is SNHLY and CDR2 is FYNNEI. The CDR3 reads CASSATYSYEQYF. The CDR3 nucleotides read TGTGCCAGCAGTGCTACATACTCCTACGAGCAGTACTTC.

V and J are TRBV2 and TRBJ1-3; weak D call: TRBD1 (5 bases). Trimming left V 11 bases short and J 0 bases short, with 11 bases between. The CDR3 is 13 amino acids. CDR1 and CDR2 (germline): SNHLY, FYNNEI. The chain's CDR3 is CAQGRISGNTIYF. The DNA for the CDR3 is TGTGCCCAGGGCCGCATCTCTGGAAACACCATATATTTT.

This chain joins TRBV28 and TRBJ2-1; 8 nucleotides line up with TRBD2. The CDR3 has 15 residues. The J segment lost 4 bases and the V segment lost 8 bases, leaving 10 bases of the junction unmatched. Germline lookup yields CDR1 MDHEN and CDR2 SYDVKM. The CDR3 protein is CASSGRGAQYNEQFF. The CDR3 nucleotides read TGTGCCAGCTCCGGGCGGGGGGCCCAGTACAATGAGCAGTTCTTC. Full variable domain (missing parts from reference TRBV28 and TRBJ2-1): DVKVTQSSRYLVKRTGEKVFLECVQDMDHENMFWYRQDPGLGLRLIYFSYDVKMKEKGDIPEGYSVSREKKERFSLILESASTNQTSMYLCASSGRGAQYNEQFFGPGTRLTVL.

The chain is built from TRBV28 and TRBJ2-3; 12 bases align to TRBD2. The germline V gene encodes CDR1 MDHEN and CDR2 SYDVKM. The J segment lost 4 bases and the V segment lost 5 bases, leaving 7 bases of the junction unmatched. The CDR3 sequence is 16 residues long. CDR3: CASSLAGGPEADTQYF. The CDR3 coding sequence is TGTGCCAGCAGTCTAGCGGGAGGGCCTGAGGCAGATACGCAGTATTTT. The whole variable domain, remainder taken from reference TRBV28 and TRBJ2-3, is DVKVTQSSRYLVKRTGEKVFLECVQDMDHENMFWYRQDPGLGLRLIYFSYDVKMKEKGDIPEGYSVSREKKERFSLILESASTNQTSMYLCASSLAGGPEADTQYFGPGTRLTVL.

The V gene is TRBV11-2, the J gene TRBJ1-3; D unclear. Germline V gene data show CDR1 as SGHAT and CDR2 as FQNNGV. The length of the CDR3 is 14 residues. Trimming took 5 bases from V and 1 from J, leaving 9 bases between them. The CDR3: CASSRGLSGNTIYF. The CDR3 DNA is TGTGCCAGCAGCCGAGGGCTTTCTGGAAACACCATATATTTT.

The chain combines TRBV21-1 with TRBJ2-4. TRBV21-1 is designated a pseudogene. The CDR3 totals 16 residues. DNA for the CDR3: TGTGCCAGCAGCAAAGATAAGGACCTAAGGAGAAACATTCAGTACTTC. Its translation is CASSKDKDLRRNIQYF.

The genes are TRBV2 and TRBJ1-1, with D unresolved. V lost 2 bases, J lost 4 bases, and 11 bases lay in between. CDR1 and CDR2 (germline): SNHLY, FYNNEI. CDR3 size: 14 residues. Written as DNA, the CDR3 is TGTGCCAGCAGTGAATCCGGATTTTCCACTGAAGCTTTCTTT. Translated, it gives CASSESGFSTEAFF.

The chain links TRBV4-3 to TRBJ2-1; no clear D. V shed 4 bases and J shed 7 bases, with 20 bases lying between them. The CDR3 runs 16 residues. CDR1 and CDR2 from the germline V gene are LGHNA and YSLEER. CDR3 DNA sequence: TGCGCCAGCAGCCGGCCCGGGCCTTCGACCAGGAATGAGCAGTTCTTC. This encodes CASSRPGPSTRNEQFF.

The chain links TRBV28 to TRBJ2-7; no firm D call. V was pared by 2 bases and J by 1 base, with 18 bases between. Looked up from germline, CDR1 is MDHEN and CDR2 is SYDVKM. CDR3 size: 17 residues. The CDR3 reads CASSLPLGVARSYEQYF. As DNA, the CDR3 is TGTGCCAGCAGTTTACCTTTGGGCGTTGCGCGATCCTACGAGCAGTACTTC.

The chain combines TRBV7-2 with TRBJ2-5, with D perhaps TRBD1 (7 bases). Germline values: CDR1 SGHTA, CDR2 FQGNSA. V was cut by 4 bases and J by 7 bases, with 19 bases left in between. This CDR3 is built from 15 residues. This CDR3 reads CASSSGLEGARTQYF. CDR3 DNA sequence: TGTGCCAGCAGCTCGGGACTCGAGGGGGCCCGGACCCAGTACTTC.

The chain recombines TRBV28 with TRBJ2-1; 9 bases are a match to TRBD2. The CDR3 spans 14 residues. Germline lookup yields CDR1 MDHEN and CDR2 SYDVKM. Germline trimming cut 5 bases from V and 5 bases from J; bases unmatched to any gene: 4. CDR3: CASSPRLADNEQFF. The CDR3 DNA reads TGTGCCAGCAGTCCTCGACTAGCGGACAATGAGCAGTTCTTC. The full variable domain, completed using reference TRBV28 and TRBJ2-1, is DVKVTQSSRYLVKRTGEKVFLECVQDMDHENMFWYRQDPGLGLRLIYFSYDVKMKEKGDIPEGYSVSREKKERFSLILESASTNQTSMYLCASSPRLADNEQFFGPGTRLTVL.

The chain uses TRBV27 and TRBJ2-7; no reliable D call. The V and J ends lost 7 bases and 0 bases respectively, with 25 bases between them. Germline values: CDR1 MNHEY, CDR2 SMNVEV (reference sequence). The CDR3 is 18 amino acids. The CDR3 coding sequence is TGTGCCAGCACCCCTTCCTTCGGGCAGGAATATTCCTCCTACGAGCAGTACTTC. It translates to CASTPSFGQEYSSYEQYF.

The table lists this clone with a count of one. The chain couples TRBV7-8 to TRBJ2-7; 8 positions match TRBD1. CDR1 SGHVS and CDR2 FQNEAQ come from the germline V gene. The CDR3 contains 14 residues. V trimming: 5 bases; J trimming: 3 bases; junction bases outside the gene matches: 6. The CDR3 nucleotides read TGTGCCAGCAGCCTGGGACAGGCGGTCTACGAGCAGTACTTC. Translation gives CASSLGQAVYEQYF.

This clone was counted a single time. The chain uses TRBV2 and TRBJ2-3, with D possibly called TRBD1 or TRBD2 (6 bases each). The CDR3 consists of 15 residues. CDR1 is SNHLY, CDR2 FYNNEI, per germline. The V gene lost 4 bases and the J gene lost 3 bases, with 14 bases spanning the gap. Here the CDR3 DNA reads TGTGCCAGCAGTGTGGAGGGGGTGGTAACAGATACGCAGTATTTT. Translating gives CASSVEGVVTDTQYF. The whole variable domain, remainder taken from reference TRBV2 and TRBJ2-3, is EPEVTQTPSHQVTQMGQEVILRCVPISNHLYFYWYRQILGQKVEFLVSFYNNEISEKSEIFDDQFSVERPDGSNFTLKIRSTKLEDSAMYFCASSVEGVVTDTQYFGPGTRLTVL.

V usage is TRBV5-4 and J usage is TRBJ1-4, with 7 bases identical to TRBD1. Germline loops: CDR1 SGHNT, CDR2 YYREEE (reference sequence). The CDR3 covers 13 residues. V shed 4 bases and J 7 bases; nucleotides not matched to a gene: 4. CDR3 protein: CASSTGQAEKLFF. The CDR3 nucleotides are TGTGCCAGCAGCACCGGACAGGCTGAAAAACTGTTTTTT.

For the CDR3, the DNA is TGTGCCAGCAGCGTACAAGACACCGGGGAGCTGTTTTTT. Translated, it gives CASSVQDTGELFF. The chain links TRBV7-2 to TRBJ2-2; no definite D call. The CDR3 loop spans 13 amino acids. Germline assignment: CDR1 SGHTA and CDR2 FQGNSA. Trimming removed 5 bases from V and 3 bases from J, with 7 bases in between.

The genes are TRBV27 and TRBJ2-7; 12 bases align to TRBD2. This CDR3 has 16 amino acids. V gave up 8 bases and J gave up 4 bases; unmatched junction bases: 12. Germline V gene lookup returns CDR1 MNHEY and CDR2 SMNVEV (reference sequence). CDR3 DNA sequence: TGTGCCAGCCGAGCCGACGGACTAGCGGGATTTTACGAGCAGTACTTC. Translation: CASRADGLAGFYEQYF.

This chain joins TRBV28 and TRBJ2-3; 10 nucleotides align to TRBD2. This CDR3 has 17 residues. V shed 4 bases, J shed 6 bases, and the junction held 13 bases outside the gene matches. Germline assignment: CDR1 MDHEN and CDR2 SYDVKM. The CDR3 here is CASSSRWERGGQDTQYF. CDR3 nucleotides: TGTGCCAGCAGTTCCCGTTGGGAGCGGGGGGGCCAGGATACGCAGTATTTT.

The genes are TRBV19 and TRBJ1-1; 7 positions match TRBD1. CDR3 size: 15 residues. Germline values: CDR1 LNHDA, CDR2 SQIVND (reference sequence). J gave up 0 bases and V 5 bases, and 6 bases lay outside the gene matches. CDR3 DNA: TGTGCCAGTAGTGACCGGGGACAGATGAACACTGAAGCTTTCTTT. Residues: CASSDRGQMNTEAFF. Supplemented by reference TRBV19 and TRBJ1-1, the full variable domain reads DGGITQSPKYLFRKEGQNVTLSCEQNLNHDAMYWYRQDPGQGLRLIYYSQIVNDFQKGDIAEGYSVSREKKESFPLTVTSAQKNPTAFYLCASSDRGQMNTEAFFGQGTRLTVV.

The J gene is TRBJ1-2, the V gene TRBV5-1; 11 nucleotides line up with TRBD1. The germline V gene encodes CDR1 SGHRS and CDR2 YFSETQ. The CDR3 sequence is 17 residues long. V lost 7 bases to trimming and J lost 4 bases; unmatched junction nucleotides: 15. CDR3 loop: CASRVRDRGEGLYGYTF. CDR3 DNA sequence: TGCGCCAGCCGTGTCCGGGACAGGGGGGAAGGACTCTATGGCTACACCTTC.

V and J are TRBV11-3 and TRBJ2-4; 7 bases match TRBD1. Germline V gives CDR1 SGHNT, CDR2 YENEEA. The CDR3 totals 13 residues. V dropped 6 bases and J dropped 9; count of bases not matched to a gene: 8. The CDR3: CASRRTGESIQYF. In nucleotides, the CDR3 is TGTGCCAGCAGAAGGACAGGAGAAAGCATTCAGTACTTC.